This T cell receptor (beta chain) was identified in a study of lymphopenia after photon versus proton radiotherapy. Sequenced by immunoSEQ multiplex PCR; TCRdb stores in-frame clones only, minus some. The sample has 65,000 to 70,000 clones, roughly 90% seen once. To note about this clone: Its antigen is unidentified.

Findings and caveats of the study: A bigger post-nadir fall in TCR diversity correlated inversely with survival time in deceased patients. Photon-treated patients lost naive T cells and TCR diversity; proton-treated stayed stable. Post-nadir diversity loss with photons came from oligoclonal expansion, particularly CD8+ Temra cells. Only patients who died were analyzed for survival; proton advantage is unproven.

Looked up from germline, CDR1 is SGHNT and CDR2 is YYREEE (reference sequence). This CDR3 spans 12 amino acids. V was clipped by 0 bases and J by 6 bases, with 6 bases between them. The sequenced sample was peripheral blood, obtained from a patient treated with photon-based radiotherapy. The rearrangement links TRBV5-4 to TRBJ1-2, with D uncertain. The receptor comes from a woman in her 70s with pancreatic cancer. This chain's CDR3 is CASSLETNGYTF. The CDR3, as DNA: TGTGCCAGCAGCTTGGAGACGAATGGCTACACCTTC.